This passage covers 4 T cell receptor beta chains from one sample sequenced in a study of CD8 T cells in Susac syndrome. Reverse transcription of about 0.45 to 1 ug RNA was performed with random hexamers. MiXCR, applied by TCRdb to the immunoSEQ multiplex PCR reads, yields one record per CDR3 protein. The sample lists 150,000 to 200,000 distinct CDR3 sequences, approximately 93% seen once, with around 0.096% in the top ten. Sequencing was performed on CD4+ T cells from PBMCs. The receptors come from a human donor in good health.

The rearrangement links TRBV19 to TRBJ1-5, with 7 nucleotides matching TRBD1. The germline V gene has CDR1 LNHDA and CDR2 SQIVND (reference sequence). The ends lost 7 bases at V and 6 bases at J; junction bases unmatched: 9. This CDR3 is 14 amino acids long. The CDR3 protein is CASKTGTGVQPQHF. CDR3 in DNA: TGTGCCAGTAAAACCGGAACAGGGGTTCAGCCCCAGCATTTT.

This chain joins TRBV5-1 and TRBJ2-5, with a tentative D call TRBD2 (6 bases). The V gene's germline CDR1 is SGHRS and CDR2 YFSETQ. The V gene lost 4 bases and the J gene lost 2 bases, with 15 bases spanning the gap. This CDR3 has 15 residues. The CDR3 DNA reads TGCGCCAGCAGCCCGCCCGGGACTCCACAAGAGACCCAGTACTTC. It translates to CASSPPGTPQETQYF. Based on the CDR3 plus reference TRBV5-1 and TRBJ2-5, the full variable domain is KAGVTQTPRYLIKTRGQQVTLSCSPISGHRSVSWYQQTPGQGLQFLFEYFSETQRNKGNFPGRFSGRQFSNSRSEMNVSTLELGDSALYLCASSPPGTPQETQYFGPGTRLLVL.

This chain uses TRBV28 with TRBJ2-7; D uncertain. From germline, CDR1 is MDHEN and CDR2 SYDVKM. Trimming took off 4 bases at V and 0 bases at J, with 19 bases between the two ends. The CDR3 runs 17 residues. The CDR3 here is CASSSRIHRLSSYEQYF. The CDR3 DNA reads TGTGCCAGCAGTTCCAGGATCCATCGCCTGAGCTCCTACGAGCAGTACTTC.

This chain links TRBV15 with TRBJ1-1, with D tentatively TRBD1 (5 bases). Trimming removed 1 base at V and 7 bases at J, with 19 bases between. The CDR3 runs 16 residues. Looked up from germline, CDR1 is LNHNV and CDR2 is YYDKDF (reference sequence). The DNA for the CDR3 is TGTGCCACCAGCAGAGTGGGGCTGAGGGGAGCCAATGAAGCTTTCTTT. The encoded protein is CATSRVGLRGANEAFF.